This TCR beta chain derives from a study of CXCR3-negative and CXCR3-positive naive CD8 T cells. Carrying UMI labels, the TRB cDNA libraries were prepared through 5' RACE. Using the 5' RACE reads, TCRdb records one entry per CDR3 protein without DNA. The table lists about 120,000 distinct CDR3 sequences. The source of this sequence is a human donor in good health. Some clones in this sample may be carry-over from other donors' samples. Sequenced: naive CXCR3- CD8+ T cells from blood. Documented subset: CD45RO-CCR7+CD27+CD95- naive CD8+ T cells lacking CXCR3 (TNR3-).

The CDR3 sequence is CASSLTSAEDTQYF. The chain is built from TRBV5-6 and TRBJ2-3; as DNA is missing, the TRBD2 call by TCRdb cannot be tested. CDR1 is SGHDT and CDR2 is YYEEEE in the germline V gene. The CDR3 is made up of 14 amino acids.